This entry features one T cell receptor (beta chain) sequence. Its antigen target is currently unknown. The record has no base qualities; no much larger clone is one base away. The CDR3 runs 18 amino acids, cysteine and phenylalanine included. Kept here is only the CDR3 DNA, which spans 54 bases and is read in frame from base 1. In the germline V gene, CDR1 corresponds to SGHRS and CDR2 to YFSETQ. V gives up 2 bases and J gives up 4 bases, and the segment between their germline ends measures 21 bases. This sample was taken from a study of T cells after somatic rescue of genetic block (dated by TCRdb to the early 2020s). Study-wide context: What the study looked at was long-term robustness, specifically in a T-cell system that came about through somatic rescue of a genetic block in T-cell development.

Receptor amplification or capture employed the immunoSEQ multiplex PCR assay. The table was pulled from immuneACCESS by TCRdb, which kept in-frame rearrangements only. Such tables lose some clones; where checked, under half of the loss comes from unresolved V genes, and the rest has no known cause. The sample has approximately 12,000 clones on record, approximately 74% of them singletons. Jointly, the top ten make up about an eighth of the sample. Sequenced material: peripheral blood mononuclear cells (PBMCs). The source of this sequence is a boy younger than 18. This sequence uses TRBV5-1 and TRBJ2-2, with a tentative D gene TRBD1 over 5 matching bases. Here is the DNA: TGCGCCAGCAGCTTCAGGGTAGAAGCAAGTACATCCACCGGGGAGCTGTTTTTT. It codes for CASSFRVEASTSTGELFF. Reference TRBV5-1 and TRBJ2-2 genes cover what lies past the CDR3, so the full variable domain is KAGVTQTPRYLIKTRGQQVTLSCSPISGHRSVSWYQQTPGQGLQFLFEYFSETQRNKGNFPGRFSGRQFSNSRSEMNVSTLELGDSALYLCASSFRVEASTSTGELFFGEGSRLTVL.